This TCR beta chain comes out of a study of blood T cell repertoires in COVID-19. Whole-study context: T cells, B-cell-depleted T cells, or PBMCs supplied cDNA or gDNA.

The V segment lost 0 bases and the J segment 1 base; nucleotides outside the gene matches: 12. Germline loops: CDR1 SGHVS, CDR2 FNYEAQ. The CDR3 runs to 19 residues. Profiling relied on immunoSEQ multiplex PCR, and the TCRdb table lists in-frame clones only, not all of them. The data show fewer than 80,000 clones, 88% seen once. The sequenced material came from peripheral blood. This sequence was found in a human donor in a cohort sampled during active COVID-19. The gene calls are TRBV7-6 and TRBJ2-1, with 7 bases aligning to TRBD1. Here the CDR3 reads CASSLASLQGVTSYNEQFF. CDR3 DNA sequence: TGTGCCAGCAGCTTAGCGTCGCTGCAGGGGGTTACATCCTACAATGAGCAGTTCTTC.